The 6 T cell receptor beta chains listed next were all sequenced from one sample in a study of T cell repertoires in cytomegalovirus infection. TCRdb recomputed calls from the reads with MiXCR, one row per CDR3 protein. Found here are 200,000 to 300,000 distinct CDR3 sequences, roughly 9.1% of them singletons; the top ten hold more than 13%. Sequencing was done on a sample of PBMCs. The receptor set was obtained from a human donor in good health (CMV status not recorded). Some clones in this sample may be carry-over from other donors' samples.

This clonotype has at least ten counts. The chain links TRBV7-2 to TRBJ2-2; tentative D call: TRBD1 (6 bases). The CDR3 has 15 residues. CDR1 and CDR2 (germline): SGHTA, FQGNSA. The V end lost 4 bases, the J end lost 2 bases, and 11 bases lay between the germline ends. CDR3 coding DNA: TGTGCCAGCAGCTCAGACAGGTTAAACACCGGGGAGCTGTTTTTT. The encoded protein is CASSSDRLNTGELFF.

In this sample, this clonotype turned up many times. J is TRBJ2-1 and V is TRBV6-6; 10 nucleotides align to TRBD1. This CDR3 comprises 16 residues. V trimming: 6 bases; J trimming: 5 bases; junction bases outside the gene matches: 10. Germline assignment: CDR1 MNHNY and CDR2 SVGAGI (reference sequence). The CDR3 loop is CASRPRGQGFNNEQFF. In nucleotides, the CDR3 is TGTGCCAGCAGGCCGAGGGGACAGGGGTTTAACAATGAGCAGTTCTTC.

This clonotype was recorded many times. The chain couples TRBV12-3 or TRBV12-4 to TRBJ2-1; a weak D match, TRBD1 (6 bases). V was shortened by 3 bases and J by 3 bases, with 12 bases between the two germline ends. The CDR3 loop spans 15 amino acids. CDR3 residues: CASSFRQGLYNEQFF. CDR3 sequence (DNA): TGTGCCAGCAGTTTTCGGCAGGGGCTCTACAATGAGCAGTTCTTC.

This clonotype was detected many times. Here the CDR3 reads CASSLAGADYGYTF. CDR3 DNA sequence: TGTGCCAGCAGCTTAGCAGGGGCGGACTATGGCTACACCTTC. The chain carries TRBV7-2 and TRBJ1-2, with D perhaps TRBD1 (5 bases). With 0 bases removed from V and 3 bases from J, the gap between germline ends came to 8 bases. The CDR3 length is 14 residues. CDR1 is SGHTA and CDR2 is FQGNSA in the germline V gene. The full variable domain, with the rest looked up from reference TRBV7-2 and TRBJ1-2, is GAGVSQSPSNKVTEKGKDVELRCDPISGHTALYWYRQSLGQGLEFLIYFQGNSAPDKSGLPSDRFSAERTGGSVSTLTIQRTQQEDSAVYLCASSLAGADYGYTFGSGTRLTVV.

This clonotype was counted ten times or more. The chain has TRBV28 and TRBJ1-5, with D uncertain. V was pared by 8 bases and J by 1 base, with 12 bases between. The CDR3 is 14 residues long. Germline-derived CDR1 and CDR2 are MDHEN and SYDVKM. The CDR3 spells CASYSGWSNQPQHF. CDR3 nucleotides: TGTGCCAGCTATTCGGGTTGGAGCAATCAGCCCCAGCATTTT.

This clonotype appeared many times. The chain employs TRBV20-1 and TRBJ2-5; 8 bases map to TRBD1. The germline gives CDR1 DFQATT, CDR2 SNEGSKA (reference sequence). The V and J ends lost 5 bases and 3 bases, in that order; junction bases with no gene match: 11. The CDR3 covers 15 residues. The chain's CDR3 is CSAGPILQGEETQYF. CDR3 coding DNA: TGCAGTGCTGGACCTATATTACAGGGGGAAGAGACCCAGTACTTC.